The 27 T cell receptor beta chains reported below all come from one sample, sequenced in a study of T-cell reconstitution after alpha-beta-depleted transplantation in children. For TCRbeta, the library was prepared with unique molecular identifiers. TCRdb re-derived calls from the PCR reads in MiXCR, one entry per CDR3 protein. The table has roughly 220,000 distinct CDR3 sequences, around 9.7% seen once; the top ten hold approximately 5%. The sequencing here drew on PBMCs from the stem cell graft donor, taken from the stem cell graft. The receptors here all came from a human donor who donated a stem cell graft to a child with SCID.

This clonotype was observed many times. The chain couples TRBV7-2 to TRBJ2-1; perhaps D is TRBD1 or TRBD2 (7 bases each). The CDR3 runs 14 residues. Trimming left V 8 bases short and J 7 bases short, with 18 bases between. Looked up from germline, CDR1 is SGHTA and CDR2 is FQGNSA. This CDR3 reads CASQGRGLWNEQFF. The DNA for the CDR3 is TGTGCCAGCCAAGGGAGGGGGCTATGGAATGAGCAGTTCTTC. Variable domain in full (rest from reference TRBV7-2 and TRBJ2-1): GAGVSQSPSNKVTEKGKDVELRCDPISGHTALYWYRQSLGQGLEFLIYFQGNSAPDKSGLPSDRFSAERTGGSVSTLTIQRTQQEDSAVYLCASQGRGLWNEQFFGPGTRLTVL.

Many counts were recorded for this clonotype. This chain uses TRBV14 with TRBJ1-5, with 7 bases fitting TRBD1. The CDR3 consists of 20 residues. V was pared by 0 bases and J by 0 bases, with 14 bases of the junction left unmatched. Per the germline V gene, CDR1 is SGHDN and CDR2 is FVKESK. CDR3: CASSQDRLLGGHYSNQPQHF. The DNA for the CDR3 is TGTGCCAGCAGCCAAGATAGGCTGTTAGGGGGCCATTATAGCAATCAGCCCCAGCATTTT.

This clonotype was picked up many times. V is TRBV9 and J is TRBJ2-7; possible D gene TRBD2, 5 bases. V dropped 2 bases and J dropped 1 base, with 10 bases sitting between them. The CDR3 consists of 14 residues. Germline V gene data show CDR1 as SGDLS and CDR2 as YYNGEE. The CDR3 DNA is TGTGCCAGCAGCGTGGACGGGATATCCTACGAGCAGTACTTC. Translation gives CASSVDGISYEQYF.

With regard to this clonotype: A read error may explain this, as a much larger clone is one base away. The CDR3 DNA is TGTGCCAGCAGTCCCGGACGGGTCGAGGCCCAGTACTTC. It is translated as CASSPGRVEAQYF. The chain joins TRBV27 to TRBJ2-5; unclear D gene. The length of the CDR3 is 13 residues. CDR1 and CDR2 (germline): MNHEY, SMNVEV (reference sequence). V was trimmed by 5 bases and J by 9 bases, leaving 16 bases between them.

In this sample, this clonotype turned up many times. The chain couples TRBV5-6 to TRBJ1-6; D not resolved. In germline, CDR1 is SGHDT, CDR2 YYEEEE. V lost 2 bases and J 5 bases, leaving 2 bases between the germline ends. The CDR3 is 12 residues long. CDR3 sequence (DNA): TGTGCCAGCAGCTTTCATAATTCACCCCTCCACTTT. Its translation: CASSFHNSPLHF.

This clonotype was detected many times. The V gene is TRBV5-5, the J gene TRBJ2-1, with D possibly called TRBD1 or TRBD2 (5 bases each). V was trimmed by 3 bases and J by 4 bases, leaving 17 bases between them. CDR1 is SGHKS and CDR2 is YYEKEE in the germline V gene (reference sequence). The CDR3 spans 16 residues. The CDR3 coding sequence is TGTGCCAGCAGCTCTATGGGGACCGCTTCGTACAATGAGCAGTTCTTC. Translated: CASSSMGTASYNEQFF.

Written as DNA, the CDR3 is TGCGCCAGCAGCTTGGCCCCCGGGACAGAGCATCAGCCCCAGCATTTT. This translates into CASSLAPGTEHQPQHF. The chain has TRBV5-1 and TRBJ1-5, with TRBD1 matching over 7 bases. Germline V gene data show CDR1 as SGHRS and CDR2 as YFSETQ. V shed 0 bases and J 5 bases; nucleotides not matched to a gene: 8. The CDR3 length is 16 residues.

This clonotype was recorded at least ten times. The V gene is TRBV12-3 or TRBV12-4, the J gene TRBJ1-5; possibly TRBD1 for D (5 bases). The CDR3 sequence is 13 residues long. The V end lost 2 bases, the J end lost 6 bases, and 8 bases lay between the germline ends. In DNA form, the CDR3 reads TGTGCCAGCAGTTTAACGACAGCTCAGCCCCAGCATTTT. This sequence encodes CASSLTTAQPQHF.

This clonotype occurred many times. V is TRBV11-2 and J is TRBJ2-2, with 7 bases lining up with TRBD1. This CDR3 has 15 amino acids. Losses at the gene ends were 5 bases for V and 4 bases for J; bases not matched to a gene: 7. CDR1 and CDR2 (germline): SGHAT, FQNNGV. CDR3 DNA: TGTGCCAGCAGCCCGACAGGGTTTGGCACCGGGGAGCTGTTTTTT. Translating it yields CASSPTGFGTGELFF.

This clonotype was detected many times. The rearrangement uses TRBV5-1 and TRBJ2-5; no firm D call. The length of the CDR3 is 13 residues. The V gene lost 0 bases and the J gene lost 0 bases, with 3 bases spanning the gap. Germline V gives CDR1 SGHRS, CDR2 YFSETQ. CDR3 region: CASSLAYQETQYF. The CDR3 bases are TGCGCCAGCAGCTTGGCTTACCAAGAGACCCAGTACTTC.

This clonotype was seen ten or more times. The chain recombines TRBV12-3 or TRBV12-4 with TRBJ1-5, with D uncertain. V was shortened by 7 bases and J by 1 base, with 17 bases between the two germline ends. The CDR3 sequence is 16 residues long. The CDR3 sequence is CASILLAPGSNQPQHF. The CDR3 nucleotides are TGTGCCAGCATACTATTGGCCCCCGGAAGCAATCAGCCCCAGCATTTT.

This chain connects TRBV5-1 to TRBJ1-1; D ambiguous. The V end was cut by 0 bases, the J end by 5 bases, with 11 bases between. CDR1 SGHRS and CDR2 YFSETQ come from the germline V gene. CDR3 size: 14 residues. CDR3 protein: CASSLGALRTEAFF. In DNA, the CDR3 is TGCGCCAGCAGCTTGGGGGCCCTGAGGACTGAAGCTTTCTTT.

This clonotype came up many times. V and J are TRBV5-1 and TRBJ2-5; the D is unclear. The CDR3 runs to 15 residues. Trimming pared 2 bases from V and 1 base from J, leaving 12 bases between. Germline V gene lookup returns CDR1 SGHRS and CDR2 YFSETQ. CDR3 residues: CASSFGEVGQETQYF. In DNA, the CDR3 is TGCGCCAGCAGCTTTGGAGAGGTTGGCCAAGAGACCCAGTACTTC.

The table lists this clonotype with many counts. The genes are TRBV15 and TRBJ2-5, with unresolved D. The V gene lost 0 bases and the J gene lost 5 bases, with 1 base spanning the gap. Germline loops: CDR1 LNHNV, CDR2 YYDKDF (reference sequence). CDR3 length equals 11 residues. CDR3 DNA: TGTGCCACCAGCAGAGAGGAGACCCAGTACTTC. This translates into CATSREETQYF. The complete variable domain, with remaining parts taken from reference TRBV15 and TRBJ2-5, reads DAMVIQNPRYQVTQFGKPVTLSCSQTLNHNVMYWYQQKSSQAPKLLFHYYDKDFNNEADTPDNFQSRRPNTSFCFLDIRSPGLGDTAMYLCATSREETQYFGPGTRLLVL.

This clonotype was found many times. The CDR3 region is CAWGGQGGYEQYF. CDR3 bases: TGTGCCTGGGGGGGACAGGGGGGCTACGAGCAGTACTTC. The chain employs TRBV30 and TRBJ2-7; TRBD1 matches at 11 bases. The CDR3 contains 13 residues. The V and J ends lost 5 bases and 3 bases, in that order; junction bases with no gene match: 3. Looked up from germline, CDR1 is GTSNPN and CDR2 is SVGIG (reference sequence).

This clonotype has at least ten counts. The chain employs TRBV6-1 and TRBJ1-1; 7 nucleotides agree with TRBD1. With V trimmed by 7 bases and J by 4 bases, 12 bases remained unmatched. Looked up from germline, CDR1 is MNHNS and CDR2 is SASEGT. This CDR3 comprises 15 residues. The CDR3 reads CASTKGAQGGTEAFF. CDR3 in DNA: TGTGCCAGCACCAAGGGGGCCCAAGGAGGCACTGAAGCTTTCTTT.

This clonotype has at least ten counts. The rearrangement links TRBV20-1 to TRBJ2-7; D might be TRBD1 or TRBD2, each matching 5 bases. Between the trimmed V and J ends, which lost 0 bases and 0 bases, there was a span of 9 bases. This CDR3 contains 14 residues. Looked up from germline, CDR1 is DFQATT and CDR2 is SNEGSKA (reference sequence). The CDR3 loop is CSARDGGSSYEQYF. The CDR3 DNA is TGCAGTGCTAGAGATGGGGGATCCTCCTACGAGCAGTACTTC.

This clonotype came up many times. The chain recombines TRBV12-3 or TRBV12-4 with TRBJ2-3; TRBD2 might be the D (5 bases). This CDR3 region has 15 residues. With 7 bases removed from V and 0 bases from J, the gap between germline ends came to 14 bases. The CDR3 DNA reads TGTGCCAGCACCGACGGGGTCCTTAGCACAGATACGCAGTATTTT. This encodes CASTDGVLSTDTQYF.

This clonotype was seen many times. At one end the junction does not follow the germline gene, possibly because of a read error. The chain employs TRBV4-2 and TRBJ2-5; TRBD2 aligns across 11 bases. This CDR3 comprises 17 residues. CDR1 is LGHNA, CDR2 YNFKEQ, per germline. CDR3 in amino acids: CASSHGTSGPDQETQYF. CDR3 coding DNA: TGTGCCAGCAGCCATGGGACTAGCGGTCCAGACCAGGAGACCCAGTACTTC.

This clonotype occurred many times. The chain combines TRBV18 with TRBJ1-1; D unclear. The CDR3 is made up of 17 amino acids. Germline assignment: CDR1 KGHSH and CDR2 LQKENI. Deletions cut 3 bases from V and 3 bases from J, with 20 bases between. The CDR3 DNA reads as TGTGCCAGCTCACCCCGCCCAGGAGTCGGGAGGGACACTGAAGCTTTCTTT. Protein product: CASSPRPGVGRDTEAFF.

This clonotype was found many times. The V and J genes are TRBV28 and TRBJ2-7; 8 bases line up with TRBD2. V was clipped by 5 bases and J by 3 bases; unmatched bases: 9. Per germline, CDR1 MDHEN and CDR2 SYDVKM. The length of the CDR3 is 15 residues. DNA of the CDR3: TGTGCCAGCAGTATCCCCGGGAGGGAAGGCTACGAGCAGTACTTC. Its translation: CASSIPGREGYEQYF.

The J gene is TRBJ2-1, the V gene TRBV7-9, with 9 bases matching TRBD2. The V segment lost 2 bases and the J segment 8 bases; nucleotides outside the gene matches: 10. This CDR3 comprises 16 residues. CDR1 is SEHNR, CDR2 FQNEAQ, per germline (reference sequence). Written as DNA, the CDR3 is TGTGCCAGCAGCTTAATTCGCGGGGGGGCCTCGGATGAGCAGTTCTTC. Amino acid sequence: CASSLIRGGASDEQFF.

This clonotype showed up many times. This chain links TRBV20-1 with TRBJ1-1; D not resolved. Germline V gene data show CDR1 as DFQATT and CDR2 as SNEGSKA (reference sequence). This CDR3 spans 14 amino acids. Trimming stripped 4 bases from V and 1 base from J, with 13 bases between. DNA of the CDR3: TGCAGTGCTATGAATAGCCGATCGAACACTGAAGCTTTCTTT. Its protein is CSAMNSRSNTEAFF.

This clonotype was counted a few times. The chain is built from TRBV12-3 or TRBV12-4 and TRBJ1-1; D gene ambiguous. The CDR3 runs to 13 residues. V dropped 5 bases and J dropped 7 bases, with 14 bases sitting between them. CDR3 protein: CASSRDVSVEAFF. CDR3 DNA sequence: TGTGCCAGCAGTCGTGACGTCAGTGTTGAAGCTTTCTTT.

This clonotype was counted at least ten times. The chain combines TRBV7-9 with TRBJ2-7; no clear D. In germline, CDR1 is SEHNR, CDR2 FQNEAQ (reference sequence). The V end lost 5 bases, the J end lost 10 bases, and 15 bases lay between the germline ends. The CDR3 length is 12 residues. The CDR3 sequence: CASSLRPEVQYF. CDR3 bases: TGTGCCAGCAGCCTGCGGCCCGAAGTCCAGTACTTC.

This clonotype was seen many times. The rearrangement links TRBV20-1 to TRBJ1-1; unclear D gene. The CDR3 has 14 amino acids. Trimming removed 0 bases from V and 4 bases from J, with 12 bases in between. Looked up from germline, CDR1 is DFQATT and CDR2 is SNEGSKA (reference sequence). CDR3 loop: CSARDSGRGTEAFF. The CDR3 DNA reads TGCAGTGCTAGAGATTCCGGACGGGGCACTGAAGCTTTCTTT.

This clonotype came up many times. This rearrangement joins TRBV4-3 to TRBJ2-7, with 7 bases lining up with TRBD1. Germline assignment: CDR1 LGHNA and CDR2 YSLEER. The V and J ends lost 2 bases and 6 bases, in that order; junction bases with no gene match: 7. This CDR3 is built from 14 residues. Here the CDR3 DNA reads TGCGCCAGCAGCCAATCGACAGGGTTTGTCGAGCAGTACTTC. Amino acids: CASSQSTGFVEQYF.